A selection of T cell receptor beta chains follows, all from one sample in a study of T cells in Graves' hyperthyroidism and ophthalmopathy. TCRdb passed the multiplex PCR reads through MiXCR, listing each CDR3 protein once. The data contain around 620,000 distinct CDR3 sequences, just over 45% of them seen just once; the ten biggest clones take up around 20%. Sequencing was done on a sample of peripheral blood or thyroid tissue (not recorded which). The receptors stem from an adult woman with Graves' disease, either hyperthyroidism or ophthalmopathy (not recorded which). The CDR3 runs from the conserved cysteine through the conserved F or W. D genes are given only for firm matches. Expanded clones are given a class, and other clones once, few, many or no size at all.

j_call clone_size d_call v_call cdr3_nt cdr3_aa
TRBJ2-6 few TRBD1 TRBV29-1 TGCAGCGTCCGACAGGGGAGCTCTGGGGCCAACGTCCTGACTTTC CSVRQGSSGANVLTF
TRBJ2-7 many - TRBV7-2 TGTGCCAGCAGCTTCGGGACTGAATCGACCTACGAGCAGTACTTC CASSFGTESTYEQYF
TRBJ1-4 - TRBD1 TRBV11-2 TGTGCCAGCAGACCCGACTCCGGGGATAAGACAGGGGGAAAACTGTTTTTT CASRPDSGDKTGGKLFF
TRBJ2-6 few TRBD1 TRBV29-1 TGCAGCGTGATGGACAGGGCCTCGTTCTCTGGGGCCAACGTCCTGACTTTC CSVMDRASFSGANVLTF
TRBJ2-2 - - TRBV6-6 TGTGCCAGCAGTGCGACGACGGGAGAGGGAAACACCGGGGAGCTGTTTTTT CASSATTGEGNTGELFF
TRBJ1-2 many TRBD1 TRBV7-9 TGTGCCAGCAGCCCCAACCCCGGACAGGGGGCTTACTATGGCTACACCTTC CASSPNPGQGAYYGYTF
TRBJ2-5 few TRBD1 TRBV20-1 TGCAGTGCTGGCGGACAGGGGTCCCTCGAGCAGCCCCAGTACTTC CSAGGQGSLEQPQYF
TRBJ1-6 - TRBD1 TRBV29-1 TGCAGCGTTGATGGGGACAGGGGGATTTCACCCCTCCACTTT CSVDGDRGISPLHF
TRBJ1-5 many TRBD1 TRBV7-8 TGTGCCAGCAGCGCCAGGGGGCGGCTGCAGCCCCAGCATTTT CASSARGRLQPQHF
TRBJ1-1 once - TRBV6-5 TGTGCCAGCAGTGAGGTGGGGCGAGCTTTCTTT CASSEVGRAFF
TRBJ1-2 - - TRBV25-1 TGTGCCAGCTTAGCGGACCCTGGGCCCTATGGCTACACCTTC CASLADPGPYGYTF
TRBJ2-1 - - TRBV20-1 TGCAGTGCTAGAGATACTTCGAGTGAGCAGTTCTTC CSARDTSSEQFF
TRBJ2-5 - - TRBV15 TGTGCCACCAGTTTGATAGGTTGGGACCAAGAGACCCAGTACTTC CATSLIGWDQETQYF
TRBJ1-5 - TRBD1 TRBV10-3 TGTGCCATCAGTGACGGACAGGGGAATCAGCCCCAGCATTTT CAISDGQGNQPQHF